Below, 19 T cell receptor beta chains from the same sample are listed, as sequenced in a study of T cell responses to AZD1222 COVID-19 vaccine. The protocol was immunoSEQ multiplex PCR, while the TCRdb copy is restricted to in-frame clones and leaves out a portion. The sample carries about 130,000 clones, 88% recorded once. Sequencing was performed on peripheral blood, taken 28 days after the second AZD1222 dose. The source is an adult who received the AZD1222 COVID-19 vaccine.

This chain uses TRBV6-5 with TRBJ1-2, with TRBD1 matching 8 bases. V was clipped by 2 bases and J by 5 bases; unmatched bases: 1. This CDR3 comprises 13 residues. The germline CDR1 and CDR2 sequences are MNHEY and SVGAGI. CDR3 sequence reads: CASSYRTGYGYTF. CDR3 bases: TGTGCCAGCAGTTACAGGACAGGGTATGGCTACACCTTC.

This clone has only a few counts. The rearrangement uses TRBV28 and TRBJ1-1, with D unclear. CDR3 length: 16 amino acids. Germline values: CDR1 MDHEN, CDR2 SYDVKM. V was clipped by 2 bases and J by 0 bases, with 13 bases between them. CDR3 sequence (DNA): TGTGCCAGCAGTTTAGCTTCGGAGGGTATGAACACTGAAGCTTTCTTT. Translating gives CASSLASEGMNTEAFF.

This sequence joins TRBV5-4 and TRBJ2-3; 8 nucleotides match TRBD2. CDR3 length: 14 residues. V lost 4 bases to trimming and J lost 7 bases; unmatched junction nucleotides: 8. Germline V gives CDR1 SGHNT, CDR2 YYREEE (reference sequence). CDR3 coding DNA: TGTGCCAGCAGCCCGGGTACTAGCGGACATACGCAGTATTTT. Its protein is CASSPGTSGHTQYF.

To note about this clone: The junction differs from germline at one of its ends, possibly a read error. V gene TRBV7-7 combines with J gene TRBJ2-3; D is unresolved. The CDR3 spans 14 residues. The germline V gene encodes CDR1 SSHAT and CDR2 FNYEAQ (reference sequence). The CDR3 is CASSLTEITDTQYF. The CDR3, as DNA: TGTGCTAGCAGCTTGACTGAAATCACAGATACGCAGTATTTT.

This CDR3 reads CASSDGQGVDGYTF. The CDR3 region has the DNA TGTGCCAGCAGTGACGGACAGGGGGTTGATGGCTACACCTTC. The chain is built from TRBV6-1 and TRBJ1-2; TRBD1 agrees at 10 bases. Unmatched junction bases numbered 4, after V lost 3 bases and J lost 6 bases. This CDR3 region has 14 residues. Per germline, CDR1 MNHNS and CDR2 SASEGT.

The chain combines TRBV3-1 (or the pseudogene TRBV3-2) with TRBJ1-1; unclear D gene. The CDR3 has 13 residues. Trimming shortened V by 4 bases and J by 6 bases, and 12 bases separated the two germline ends. Germline-derived CDR1 and CDR2 are LGHDT and YNNKEL (reference sequence). DNA of the CDR3: TGTGCCAGCAGCCTAGGAAGGGAGTCTGAAGCTTTCTTT. Translated, it gives CASSLGRESEAFF.

Comments on this clone: In the same sample, other DNA sequences code for this CDR3. The V gene is TRBV18, the J gene TRBJ1-5; no clear D gene. The V end was cut by 3 bases, the J end by 4 bases, with 7 bases between. The CDR3 loop spans 13 amino acids. Germline CDR1 is KGHSH and CDR2 is LQKENI. CDR3 coding DNA: TGTGCCAGCTCACCCGGCAGTAATCAGCCCCAGCATTTT. It yields the protein CASSPGSNQPQHF. The full variable domain, rest sourced from reference TRBV18 and TRBJ1-5, is NAGVMQNPRHLVRRRGQEARLRCSPMKGHSHVYWYRQLPEEGLKFMVYLQKENIIDESGMPKERFSAEFPKEGPSILRIQQVVRGDSAAYFCASSPGSNQPQHFGDGTRLSIL.

This chain links TRBV5-1 with TRBJ1-6, with 8 nucleotides matching TRBD1. Germline V lookup: CDR1 SGHRS, CDR2 YFSETQ. CDR3 size: 15 residues. The V and J ends lost 4 bases and 7 bases, in that order; junction bases with no gene match: 7. The DNA of the CDR3 is TGCGCCAGCAGCCAAGAGACAGGGGACAATTCACCCCTCCACTTT. Protein: CASSQETGDNSPLHF.

The chain uses TRBV6-5 and TRBJ1-3; 7 positions agree with TRBD1. This CDR3 comprises 15 residues. Unmatched junction bases numbered 7, after V lost 6 bases and J lost 2 bases. The germline CDR1 and CDR2 sequences are MNHEY and SVGAGI. CDR3 loop: CASSRQGNTGNTIYF. Here the CDR3 DNA reads TGTGCCAGCAGCCGACAGGGCAATACTGGAAACACCATATATTTT.

The rearrangement uses TRBV29-1 and TRBJ2-5; D is uncertain. There are 14 residues in the CDR3. CDR1 and CDR2 (germline): SQVTM, ANQGSEA. V was cut by 7 bases and J by 0 bases, with 15 bases left in between. The DNA of the CDR3 is TGCAGCGCCGCGGACCGGACGGACCAAGAGACCCAGTACTTC. Amino acid sequence: CSAADRTDQETQYF. Complete variable domain (other parts from reference TRBV29-1 and TRBJ2-5): SAVISQKPSRDICQRGTSLTIQCQVDSQVTMMFWYRQQPGQSLTLIATANQGSEATYESGFVIDKFPISRPNLTFSTLTVSNMSPEDSSIYLCSAADRTDQETQYFGPGTRLLVL.

V gene TRBV6-5 combines with J gene TRBJ1-4; D call uncertain. Trimming left V 7 bases short and J 0 bases short, with 9 bases between. Germline assignment: CDR1 MNHEY and CDR2 SVGAGI. The length of the CDR3 is 14 residues. CDR3 DNA sequence: TGTGCCAGCATGGGTCTCACAACTAATGAAAAACTGTTTTTT. Residues: CASMGLTTNEKLFF.

The chain couples TRBV5-1 to TRBJ1-1; D remains ambiguous. This CDR3 is built from 13 residues. V shed 7 bases and J shed 1 base, with 11 bases lying between them. CDR1 and CDR2 (germline): SGHRS, YFSETQ. In nucleotides, the CDR3 is TGCGCCAGCGGACTGGACGGGAACACTGAAGCTTTCTTT. Encoded protein: CASGLDGNTEAFF.

J is TRBJ2-7 and V is TRBV28, with TRBD1 matching over 11 bases. CDR3 length equals 16 residues. J lost 3 bases, V lost 4 bases, and 8 bases had no gene match. Germline CDR1 MDHEN, CDR2 SYDVKM. The CDR3 reads CASSYSRTGGVYEQYF. The DNA for the CDR3 is TGTGCCAGCAGTTATTCCCGGACAGGGGGCGTCTACGAGCAGTACTTC.

The chain carries TRBV5-1 and TRBJ2-1; TRBD2 aligns across 8 bases. This CDR3 is 13 amino acids long. With V trimmed by 5 bases and J by 12 bases, 10 bases remained unmatched. Germline loops: CDR1 SGHRS, CDR2 YFSETQ. The CDR3 region is CASSIAGPQRQFF. The CDR3, as DNA: TGCGCCAGCAGTATAGCGGGGCCCCAGAGGCAGTTCTTC.

This rearrangement joins TRBV18 to TRBJ1-6, with D possibly matching TRBD1 (5 bases). Trimming removed 3 bases at V and 6 bases at J, with 15 bases between. The germline CDR1 and CDR2 sequences are KGHSH and LQKENI. This CDR3 is built from 16 residues. The CDR3 region is CASSPYAGRVNSPLHF. CDR3 nucleotide sequence: TGTGCCAGCTCACCGTACGCCGGCAGGGTTAATTCACCCCTCCACTTT. Complete variable domain (other parts from reference TRBV18 and TRBJ1-6): NAGVMQNPRHLVRRRGQEARLRCSPMKGHSHVYWYRQLPEEGLKFMVYLQKENIIDESGMPKERFSAEFPKEGPSILRIQQVVRGDSAAYFCASSPYAGRVNSPLHFGNGTRLTVT.

This chain connects TRBV30 to TRBJ1-1; D is ambiguous. Trimming took 3 bases from V and 10 from J, leaving 12 bases between them. The CDR3 runs to 11 residues. Germline lookup yields CDR1 GTSNPN and CDR2 SVGIG (reference sequence). The CDR3 DNA reads as TGTGCCTGGAGCCTTAACTCCGGAGCTTTCTTT. Translated, it gives CAWSLNSGAFF. Full variable domain (remainder filled in from reference TRBV30 and TRBJ1-1): SQTIHQWPATLVQPVGSPLSLECTVEGTSNPNLYWYRQAAGRGLQLLFYSVGIGQISSEVPQNLSASRPQDRQFILSSKKLLLSDSGFYLCAWSLNSGAFFGQGTRLTVV.

V gene TRBV25-1 combines with J gene TRBJ2-7, with 7 bases matching TRBD1. CDR3 length: 14 amino acids. Trimming cost V 7 bases and J 2 bases; bases outside gene matches: 8. Germline CDR1 reads MGHDK; CDR2 reads SYGVNS. The chain's CDR3 is CASTAPDRPYEQYF. DNA for the CDR3: TGTGCCAGCACCGCCCCGGACAGGCCCTACGAGCAGTACTTC.

The chain uses TRBV9 and TRBJ1-2; D is ambiguous. The CDR3 has 14 amino acids. V lost 3 bases to trimming and J lost 4 bases, with 13 bases between them. From germline, CDR1 is SGDLS and CDR2 YYNGEE. This chain's CDR3 is CASSASDGPYGYTF. DNA for the CDR3: TGTGCCAGCAGCGCCTCGGACGGACCCTATGGCTACACCTTC.

This chain uses TRBV5-1 with TRBJ1-5, with 7 bases that match TRBD1. Germline V gene data show CDR1 as SGHRS and CDR2 as YFSETQ. The CDR3 extends over 15 amino acids. The junction had 10 bases not matched to a gene; V was cut back by 4 bases and J by 6 bases. The CDR3, as DNA: TGCGCCAGCAGCCCGGGGACAGATACTAGTCAGCCCCAGCATTTT. It translates to CASSPGTDTSQPQHF.